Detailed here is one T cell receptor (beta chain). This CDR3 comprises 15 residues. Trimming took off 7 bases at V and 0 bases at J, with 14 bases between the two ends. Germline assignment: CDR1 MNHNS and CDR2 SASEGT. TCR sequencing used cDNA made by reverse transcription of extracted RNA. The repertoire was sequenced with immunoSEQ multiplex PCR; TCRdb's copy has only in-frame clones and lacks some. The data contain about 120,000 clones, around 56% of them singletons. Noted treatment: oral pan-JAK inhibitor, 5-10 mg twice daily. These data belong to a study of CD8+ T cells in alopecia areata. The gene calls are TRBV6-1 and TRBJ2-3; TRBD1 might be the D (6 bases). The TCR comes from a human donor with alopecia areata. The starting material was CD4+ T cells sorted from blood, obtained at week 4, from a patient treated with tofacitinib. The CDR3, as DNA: TGTGCCAGCATCCTGGTCACAGGGAGCACAGATACGCAGTATTTT. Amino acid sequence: CASILVTGSTDTQYF.